Below, 14 T cell receptor beta chains from the same sample are listed, as sequenced in a study of chemoradiotherapy in HPV16-positive cancers. Profiling relied on immunoSEQ multiplex PCR, and the TCRdb table lists in-frame clones only, not all of them. Found here are under 15,000 clones, 65% to 80% of them singletons; the top ten hold roughly 7%. The sample was acquired from a patient who underwent chemoradiotherapy. The origin of the receptors is a human donor with HPV-associated anogenital cancer.

The CDR3 loop reads CASSQDLGQGRETQYF. CDR3 coding DNA: TGCGCCAGCAGCCAAGATCTGGGACAGGGAAGGGAGACCCAGTACTTC. This sequence joins TRBV4-3 and TRBJ2-5; TRBD1 aligns across 9 bases. The CDR3 has 16 residues. Germline V gene sequence: CDR1 LGHNA, CDR2 YSLEER. Trimming at V came to 0 bases and at J to 5 bases, leaving 7 bases not matched to a gene.

V gene TRBV4-3 combines with J gene TRBJ1-1, with 11 bases fitting TRBD1. With 0 bases clipped from V and 0 bases from J, the junction kept 3 bases outside the gene matches. The CDR3 is 17 amino acids. CDR1 and CDR2 (germline): LGHNA, YSLEER. CDR3 protein: CASSQDRDRGMNTEAFF. DNA of the CDR3: TGCGCCAGCAGCCAAGATAGGGACAGGGGGATGAACACTGAAGCTTTCTTT.

V is TRBV5-4 and J is TRBJ2-6; D is undetermined. The CDR3 has 16 residues. V was pared by 1 base and J by 3 bases, with 11 bases between. Germline V gives CDR1 SGHNT, CDR2 YYREEE (reference sequence). The CDR3 here is CASSLSLLVGANVLTF. In nucleotides, the CDR3 is TGTGCCAGCAGCTTGTCACTTTTAGTTGGGGCCAACGTCCTGACTTTC.

Only one count was recorded for this clone. V gene TRBV28 combines with J gene TRBJ2-3; D is undetermined. The V end was cut by 5 bases, the J end by 0 bases, with 15 bases between. Germline V gene lookup returns CDR1 MDHEN and CDR2 SYDVKM. This CDR3 is built from 16 residues. CDR3 sequence (DNA): TGTGCCAGCAGTGTCCCCGGGCCAACTAGCACAGATACGCAGTATTTT. This encodes CASSVPGPTSTDTQYF. The complete variable domain, with remaining parts taken from reference TRBV28 and TRBJ2-3, reads DVKVTQSSRYLVKRTGEKVFLECVQDMDHENMFWYRQDPGLGLRLIYFSYDVKMKEKGDIPEGYSVSREKKERFSLILESASTNQTSMYLCASSVPGPTSTDTQYFGPGTRLTVL.

The chain couples TRBV18 to TRBJ2-5; D ambiguous. The CDR3 length is 17 residues. With 6 bases removed from V and 3 bases from J, the gap between germline ends came to 23 bases. CDR1 KGHSH and CDR2 LQKENI come from the germline V gene. CDR3 bases: TGTGCCAGCTCTCACAACAACCGGAACACCGATAAAGAGACCCAGTACTTC. Its protein is CASSHNNRNTDKETQYF.

This chain uses TRBV27 with TRBJ1-2, with 9 bases fitting TRBD1. After removal of 2 bases from V and 7 bases from J, the junction contained 5 bases not matched to a gene. Germline values: CDR1 MNHEY, CDR2 SMNVEV (reference sequence). The CDR3 length is 14 residues. The CDR3 loop reads CASSLMGQGSGYTF. The CDR3 region has the DNA TGTGCCAGCAGTTTAATGGGACAGGGATCTGGCTACACCTTC.

The V call is TRBV6-6, the J call TRBJ1-2, with D tentatively TRBD1 (5 bases). Trimming cost V 4 bases and J 8 bases, with 11 bases left between them. The CDR3 is made up of 12 amino acids. From germline, CDR1 is MNHNY and CDR2 SVGAGI (reference sequence). The CDR3 sequence: CASSSGTEGYTF. CDR3 DNA: TGTGCCAGCAGTTCCGGGACGGAGGGCTACACCTTC.

This rearrangement joins TRBV9 to TRBJ1-4; D is uncertain. The germline V gene has CDR1 SGDLS and CDR2 YYNGEE. CDR3 size: 15 residues. Trimming removed 0 bases from V and 0 bases from J, with 6 bases in between. For the CDR3, the DNA is TGTGCCAGCAGCGTAGGCCCAGCAACTAATGAAAAACTGTTTTTT. Protein sequence: CASSVGPATNEKLFF.

This chain uses TRBV2 with TRBJ1-4; D remains ambiguous. CDR1 is SNHLY, CDR2 FYNNEI, per germline. The V end was cut by 4 bases, the J end by 4 bases, with 7 bases between. The CDR3 sequence is 13 residues long. The CDR3 DNA sequence: TGTGCCAGCAGTGCGGACCATAATGAAAAACTGTTTTTT. Translating gives CASSADHNEKLFF.

The rearrangement joins TRBV5-6 to TRBJ2-1; 8 bases are shared with TRBD1. V lost 4 bases and J lost 6; bases outside the gene matches: 9. In germline, CDR1 is SGHDT, CDR2 YYEEEE. The CDR3 runs 15 residues. CDR3 protein: CASSPGQGRGNEQFF. The CDR3 DNA is TGTGCCAGCAGCCCCGGACAGGGTAGGGGCAATGAGCAGTTCTTC.

The chain carries TRBV11-2 and TRBJ2-7; 7 bases map to TRBD2. The ends lost 0 bases at V and 2 bases at J; junction bases unmatched: 4. The CDR3 contains 15 residues. Germline CDR1 and CDR2: SGHAT and FQNNGV. CDR3 nucleotides: TGTGCCAGCAGCTTAGATCGGCTAGCGGCCTACGAGCAGTACTTC. This codes for CASSLDRLAAYEQYF.

V usage is TRBV20-1 and J usage is TRBJ1-1; D remains unclear. In germline, CDR1 is DFQATT, CDR2 SNEGSKA (reference sequence). Trimming left V 6 bases short and J 11 bases short, with 13 bases between. This CDR3 spans 10 amino acids. CDR3 coding DNA: TGCAGTGCCCTTAGGGATTCGGCTTTCTTT. Translating it yields CSALRDSAFF.

V usage is TRBV19 and J usage is TRBJ2-2; 8 bases map to TRBD1. Germline-derived CDR1 and CDR2 are LNHDA and SQIVND (reference sequence). Germline trimming cut 5 bases from V and 5 bases from J; bases unmatched to any gene: 10. The length of the CDR3 is 16 residues. The CDR3 DNA is TGTGCCAGTAGTTTCCTGCGGACAGGGCGGACCGGGGAGCTGTTTTTT. Its protein product is CASSFLRTGRTGELFF. Variable domain in full (rest from reference TRBV19 and TRBJ2-2): DGGITQSPKYLFRKEGQNVTLSCEQNLNHDAMYWYRQDPGQGLRLIYYSQIVNDFQKGDIAEGYSVSREKKESFPLTVTSAQKNPTAFYLCASSFLRTGRTGELFFGEGSRLTVL.

This clone was observed a single time. The rearrangement uses TRBV6-6 and TRBJ2-1; D is perhaps TRBD1 (6 bases). Germline CDR1 reads MNHNY; CDR2 reads SVGAGI (reference sequence). The CDR3 extends over 14 amino acids. V shed 10 bases and J shed 0 bases, with 13 bases lying between them. The CDR3 region is CATRQASSYNEQFF. DNA of the CDR3: TGTGCCACCAGACAGGCCAGCTCCTACAATGAGCAGTTCTTC.